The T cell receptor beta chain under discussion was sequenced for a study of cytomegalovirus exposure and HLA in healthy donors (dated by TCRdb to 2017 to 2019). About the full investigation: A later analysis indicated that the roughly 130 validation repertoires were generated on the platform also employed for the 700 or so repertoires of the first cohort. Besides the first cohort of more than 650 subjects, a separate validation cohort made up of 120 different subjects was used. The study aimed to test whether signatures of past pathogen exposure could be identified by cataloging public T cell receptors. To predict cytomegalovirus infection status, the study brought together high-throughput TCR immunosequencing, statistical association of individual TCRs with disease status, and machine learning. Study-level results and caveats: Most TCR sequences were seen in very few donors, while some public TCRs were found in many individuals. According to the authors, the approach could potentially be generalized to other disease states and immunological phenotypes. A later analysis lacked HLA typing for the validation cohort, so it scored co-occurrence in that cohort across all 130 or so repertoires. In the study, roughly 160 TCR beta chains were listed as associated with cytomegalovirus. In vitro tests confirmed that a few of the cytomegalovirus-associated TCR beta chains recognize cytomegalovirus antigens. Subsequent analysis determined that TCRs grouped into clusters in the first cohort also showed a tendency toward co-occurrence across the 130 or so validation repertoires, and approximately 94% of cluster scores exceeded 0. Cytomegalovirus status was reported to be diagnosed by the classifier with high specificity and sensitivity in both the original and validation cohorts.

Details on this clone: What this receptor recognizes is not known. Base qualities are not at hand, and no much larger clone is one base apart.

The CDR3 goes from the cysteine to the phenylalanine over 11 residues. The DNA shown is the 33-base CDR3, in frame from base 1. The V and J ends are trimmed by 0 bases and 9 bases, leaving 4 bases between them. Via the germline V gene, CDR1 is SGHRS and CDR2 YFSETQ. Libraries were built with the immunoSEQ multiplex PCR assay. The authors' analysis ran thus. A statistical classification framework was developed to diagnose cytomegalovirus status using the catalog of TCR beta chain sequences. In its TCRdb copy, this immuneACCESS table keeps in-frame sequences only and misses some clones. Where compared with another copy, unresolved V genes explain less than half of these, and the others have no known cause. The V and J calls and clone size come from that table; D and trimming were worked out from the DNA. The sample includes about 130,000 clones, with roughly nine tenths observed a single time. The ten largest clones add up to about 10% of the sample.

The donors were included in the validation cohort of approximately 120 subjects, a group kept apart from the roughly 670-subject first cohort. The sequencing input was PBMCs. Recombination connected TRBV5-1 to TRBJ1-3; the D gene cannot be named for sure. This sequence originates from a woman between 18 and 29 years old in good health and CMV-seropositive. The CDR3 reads CASSLDSTIYF. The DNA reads TGCGCCAGCAGCTTGGACAGCACCATATATTTT.